The 17 T cell receptor beta chains reported below all come from one sample, sequenced in a study of tumor and adjacent non-tumor tissue in lung cancer. TCRbeta libraries were built with three rounds of nested PCR, modified from ARM-PCR. TCRdb called the multiplex PCR reads again in MiXCR, with one record for every CDR3 protein. The repertoire holds 60,000 to 85,000 distinct CDR3 sequences, with roughly 80% as singletons. No cell sorting was done before RNA was extracted from the tissue. Material for sequencing was lung tumor tissue. The receptor set was obtained from a woman aged 50 to 60 with non-small cell lung cancer.

With regard to this clonotype: A much larger clone lies one base from this, so it may be a read error. CDR3 coding DNA: TGTGTCAGCAGTGAAGAAGAGGGAACAACCACAGATACGCAGTATTTT. Protein: CVSSEEEGTTTDTQYF. The chain employs TRBV2 and TRBJ2-3; D is possibly TRBD2 (5 bases). Germline CDR1 SNHLY, CDR2 FYNNEI. CDR3 size: 16 residues.

A word on this clonotype: At one of its ends the junction is not consistent with the germline gene, which may arise from a read error. The CDR3 sequence is CASSYSPSSESTYGQYF. The CDR3 nucleotides are TGTGCCAGCAGTTACTCGCCCTCAAGCGAGAGTACCTACGGGCAGTACTTC. The rearrangement uses TRBV6-6 and TRBJ2-7; no reliable D call. The CDR3 totals 17 residues. Germline CDR1 is MNHNY and CDR2 is SVGAGI (reference sequence).

As regards this clonotype: At one boundary the junction diverges from the germline segment, which might be a read error. This chain joins TRBV20-1 and TRBJ1-2; no reliable D call. Germline values: CDR1 DFQATT, CDR2 SNEGSKA (reference sequence). This CDR3 has 12 residues. The CDR3 is CSARLADYGYTF. The DNA of the CDR3 is TGCAGTGCTAGGTTGGCAGACTATGGCTACACGTTC.

This chain links TRBV4-1 with TRBJ2-1, with TRBD1 as a possible D gene (5 bases). Germline assignment: CDR1 MGHRA and CDR2 YSYEKL. CDR3 size: 15 residues. With 1 base removed from V and 4 bases from J, the gap between germline ends came to 11 bases. This CDR3 is CASSQGGGSYNEQFF. The CDR3 DNA follows: TGCGCCAGCAGCCAAGGGGGCGGTTCGTACAATGAGCAGTTCTTC.

Here the CDR3 reads CASSLAGEQGPYEQYF. In nucleotides, the CDR3 is TGTGCCAGCAGCTTGGCCGGTGAGCAGGGCCCCTACGAGCAGTACTTC. The chain uses TRBV5-4 and TRBJ2-7; D possibly corresponds to TRBD1 (5 bases). V was shortened by 0 bases and J by 2 bases, with 15 bases between the two germline ends. This CDR3 is 16 amino acids long. Germline CDR1 and CDR2: SGHNT and YYREEE (reference sequence).

A word on this clonotype: One junction end disagrees with the germline gene, perhaps due to a read error. J is TRBJ2-5 and V is TRBV29-1; a possible D gene is TRBD2 (5 bases). CDR1 and CDR2 (germline): SQVTM, ANQGSEA. This CDR3 is 12 amino acids long. The CDR3 spells CSVFGDVETHYF. CDR3 DNA sequence: TGCAGCGTTTTCGGGGATGTGGAGACCCACTACTTC.

CDR3 in DNA: TGTGCCAGCATCCAGGACAAGGGAGCCCAAGGCTACACCTTC. Translated: CASIQDKGAQGYTF. The J gene is TRBJ1-2, the V gene TRBV6-1, with D possibly being TRBD1 (5 bases). The germline V gene encodes CDR1 MNHNS and CDR2 SASEGT. V was trimmed by 7 bases and J by 8 bases, leaving 20 bases between them. CDR3 length: 14 amino acids.

On this clonotype itself: Since the CDR3 does not end with the conserved phenylalanine or tryptophan, this likely comes from a read error. The rearrangement uses TRBV20-1 and TRBJ1-2, with TRBD1 matching 9 bases. The CDR3 is made up of 13 amino acids. The V gene's germline CDR1 is DFQATT and CDR2 SNEGSKA (reference sequence). Here the CDR3 reads CSAAQGAGYDYTS. Here the CDR3 DNA reads TGCAGTGCCGCACAGGGGGCAGGCTATGACTACACCTCC.

As regards this clonotype: The junction does not match germline at one end; this may be a read error. In nucleotides, the CDR3 is TGTGCCAGCAGACCCGACATGGTCAGAGATATGCAGTATTTT. Translated, it gives CASRPDMVRDMQYF. The chain recombines TRBV28 with TRBJ2-3; D is ambiguous. The CDR3 is 14 amino acids. Germline V gene sequence: CDR1 MDHEN, CDR2 SYDVKM.

This rearrangement joins TRBV6-1 to TRBJ2-1; D tentatively fits TRBD1 or TRBD2 (5 bases each). CDR1 and CDR2 from the germline V gene are MNHNS and SASEGT. The CDR3 runs to 16 residues. V lost 8 bases and J lost 8, with 25 bases in between. The CDR3 DNA is TGTGCCAGCGAGAGCCTAGCAGGGTCCTGTGTGGATGAGCAGTTCTTC. The encoded protein is CASESLAGSCVDEQFF.

A note on this clonotype: Relative to the germline gene, one junction end is altered; a read error may explain this. The CDR3 DNA is TGTGTCAGCGAATCCCGGGACAGTGTAACTGAAGCTTTCTTT. Its translation is CVSESRDSVTEAFF. The rearrangement uses TRBV11-1 and TRBJ1-1; 7 nucleotides align to TRBD1. Germline V CDR1 and CDR2: SGHAT, FQDESV (reference sequence). This CDR3 spans 14 amino acids.

This chain links TRBV6-2 or TRBV6-3 with TRBJ1-5, with 8 bases fitting TRBD1. V shed 8 bases, J shed 13 bases, and the junction held 16 bases outside the gene matches. Germline values: CDR1 MNHEY, CDR2 SVGEGT. The length of the CDR3 is 14 residues. CDR3 loop: CASAKRTGNQSQHF. DNA for the CDR3: TGTGCCAGCGCAAAGAGGACAGGGAATCAGTCACAGCATTTT.

Worth noting for this clonotype: At one boundary the junction diverges from the germline segment, which might be a read error. The chain recombines TRBV4-2 with TRBJ2-7; the match to TRBD2 covers 10 bases. This CDR3 is 15 amino acids long. Germline loops: CDR1 LGHNA, CDR2 YNFKEQ. CDR3 sequence reads: CASASGLADSYEHYF. CDR3 in DNA: TGTGCCAGCGCCTCAGGACTAGCGGACTCCTACGAGCACTACTTC.

This clonotype was found many times. The chain carries TRBV20-1 and TRBJ1-2; D gene uncertain. V lost 5 bases, J lost 4 bases, and 17 bases lay in between. This CDR3 has 14 amino acids. CDR1 and CDR2 from the germline V gene are DFQATT and SNEGSKA (reference sequence). This CDR3 reads CSAPMNVLGYGYTF. The CDR3 DNA sequence: TGCAGTGCTCCAATGAACGTGTTGGGCTATGGCTACACCTTC.

Comment on this clonotype: One end of the junction is discordant with germline, which a read error may explain. The chain joins TRBV12-3 or TRBV12-4 to TRBJ2-1, with D possibly TRBD2 on 5 matching bases. This CDR3 contains 14 residues. CDR3 DNA: TGTGACAGCGGCAGGACGGACGAGTCGGATGAGCAGTTCTTC. Translation gives CDSGRTDESDEQFF.

V usage is TRBV10-3 and J usage is TRBJ2-7, with D perhaps assigned TRBD1 or TRBD2 (5 bases each). Germline V gives CDR1 ENHRY, CDR2 SYGVKD. V lost 10 bases to trimming and J lost 13 bases, with 32 bases between them. The CDR3 covers 15 residues. The CDR3 coding sequence is TGTGCCACGCAGAAAGTAGGGACGAAAACCTATGGGCAATACTTC. Its translation is CATQKVGTKTYGQYF.

The chain recombines TRBV6-5 with TRBJ2-7; tentative D call: TRBD1 (5 bases). The germline gives CDR1 MNHEY, CDR2 SVGAGI. The length of the CDR3 is 15 residues. The V and J ends lost 7 bases and 3 bases respectively, with 19 bases between them. The DNA of the CDR3 is TGTGCCAGCAATCCAGAGTTCAGGGTATGCTACGAGCAGTACTTC. It yields the protein CASNPEFRVCYEQYF.